This T cell receptor beta chain was profiled in a study of blood T cell repertoires in COVID-19. Turning to the study itself: Both acute and convalescent COVID-19 samples were obtained from the United States, Italy and Spain. The cDNA or gDNA used as material had been derived from T cells, B-cell-depleted T cells, or PBMCs.

In the original analysis: The authors estimated nucleated cell counts from reference gene primer amplification. Profiled with immunoSEQ multiplex PCR; TCRdb holds only in-frame clones, not every one. D and trimming were read from the DNA, whereas the V and J calls and clone size are those reported in that table. The table lists 200,000 to 250,000 clones, nearly 85% of them singletons. This CDR3 has 15 amino acids. The trim removed 4 bases at V and 5 bases at J, leaving 8 bases unmatched. From germline, CDR1 is SGHNT and CDR2 YYREEE (reference sequence). The sample taken for sequencing was peripheral blood. V and J are TRBV5-4 and TRBJ2-3; 9 positions match TRBD2. This receptor was taken from a human donor in a cohort sampled during active COVID-19. The CDR3 loop is CASSTPLAGRDTQYF. The CDR3 nucleotides read TGTGCCAGCAGCACCCCACTAGCGGGTAGAGATACGCAGTATTTT.